The 23 T cell receptor beta chains below were found in one sample sequenced in a study of human T cells and chemical hapten exposure. Each CDR3 protein is one row after TCRdb ran MiXCR on the RACE reads. The sample lists tens of thousands of distinct CDR3 sequences, about 9% seen once, with roughly 3.8% in the top ten. Regarding time point: patch test 2, 6 weeks after DPC sensitization. Treatment meaning: therapeutic diphenylcyclopropenone sensitization with weekly scalp DPC. Sequencing was performed on whole blood, taken in connection with sensitization to the hapten diphenylcyclopropenone (DPC). The source of these receptors is a woman in her fifties or sixties with alopecia areata. Some clones in this sample may be carry-over from other donors' samples.

This clonotype was detected many times. This sequence joins TRBV29-1 and TRBJ2-7; 15 bases fit TRBD2. The CDR3 loop spans 17 amino acids. The germline V gene has CDR1 SQVTM and CDR2 ANQGSEA. The V and J ends lost 6 bases and 1 base, in that order; junction bases with no gene match: 10. The chain's CDR3 is CSVRPGTSGGTSYEQYF. CDR3 DNA sequence: TGCAGCGTCCGTCCCGGGACTAGCGGGGGGACTTCCTACGAGCAGTACTTC.

This sequence joins TRBV19 and TRBJ1-1; possibly TRBD1 for D (5 bases). This CDR3 region has 12 residues. The germline CDR1 and CDR2 sequences are LNHDA and SQIVND (reference sequence). Trimming removed 7 bases at V and 4 bases at J, with 10 bases between. CDR3 sequence: CASNQGVTEAFF. CDR3 DNA sequence: TGTGCCAGTAACCAGGGAGTCACTGAAGCTTTCTTT.

The chain is built from TRBV5-1 and TRBJ2-5; D remains ambiguous. This CDR3 is built from 14 residues. Trimming cost V 1 base and J 1 base, with 8 bases left between them. In germline, CDR1 is SGHRS, CDR2 YFSETQ. The CDR3 DNA reads TGCGCCAGCAGCTTGTTCCCCCTCCAAGAGACCCAGTACTTC. Amino acids: CASSLFPLQETQYF. Supplemented by reference TRBV5-1 and TRBJ2-5, the full variable domain reads KAGVTQTPRYLIKTRGQQVTLSCSPISGHRSVSWYQQTPGQGLQFLFEYFSETQRNKGNFPGRFSGRQFSNSRSEMNVSTLELGDSALYLCASSLFPLQETQYFGPGTRLLVL.

This clonotype was detected only a few times. The chain has TRBV2 and TRBJ2-3; D possibly corresponds to TRBD2 (5 bases). The V gene lost 4 bases and the J gene lost 2 bases, with 25 bases spanning the gap. CDR3 length equals 19 residues. Germline V gene data show CDR1 as SNHLY and CDR2 as FYNNEI. In DNA, the CDR3 is TGTGCCAGCAGTGGCATCTCTAGCTTAAAAAGCGATGTCACAGATACGCAGTATTTT. This translates into CASSGISSLKSDVTDTQYF.

This clonotype was recorded a few times. The CDR3 bases are TGCGCCAGCAGCTCTAGCAGGCCGTACGAGCAGTACTTC. It is translated as CASSSSRPYEQYF. This chain links TRBV5-1 with TRBJ2-7; TRBD2 might be the D (5 bases). CDR1 is SGHRS and CDR2 is YFSETQ in the germline V gene. V was pared by 3 bases and J by 4 bases, with 11 bases between. This CDR3 region has 13 residues.

This clonotype was seen only a few times. J is TRBJ1-1 and V is TRBV6-4, with TRBD1 matching 7 bases. Germline CDR1 is MRHNA and CDR2 is SNTAGT. The CDR3 length is 15 residues. The trim removed 5 bases at V and 4 bases at J, leaving 10 bases unmatched. CDR3 DNA sequence: TGTGCCAGCAGTTGGAGGAGACAGGGTTGCACTGAAGCTTTCTTT. It encodes CASSWRRQGCTEAFF.

For this clonotype: A much larger clonotype is one base distant, so this may be a read error. The V gene is TRBV2, the J gene TRBJ1-1, with D uncertain. Trimming removed 1 base at V and 4 bases at J, with 10 bases between. The CDR3 totals 14 residues. Germline V CDR1 and CDR2: SNHLY, FYNNEI. The CDR3 sequence is CASSEVELGTEAFF. In DNA, the CDR3 is TGTGCCAGCAGTGAAGTGGAGTTGGGCACTGAAGCTTTCTTT. Full variable domain (missing parts from reference TRBV2 and TRBJ1-1): EPEVTQTPSHQVTQMGQEVILRCVPISNHLYFYWYRQILGQKVEFLVSFYNNEISEKSEIFDDQFSVERPDGSNFTLKIRSTKLEDSAMYFCASSEVELGTEAFFGQGTRLTVV.

This clonotype was counted a few times. This sequence joins TRBV13 and TRBJ2-6; D assignment may be TRBD1 or TRBD2 (6 bases each). V dropped 3 bases and J dropped 0 bases, with 15 bases sitting between them. The CDR3 is 18 residues long. The germline CDR1 and CDR2 sequences are PRHDT and FYEKMQ (reference sequence). CDR3 coding DNA: TGTGCCAGCAGCTTCAGGGGACTCCCTCCCTCTGGGGCCAACGTCCTGACTTTC. Translation: CASSFRGLPPSGANVLTF.

This chain joins TRBV6-6 and TRBJ1-2, with TRBD1 matching over 8 bases. J was trimmed by 3 bases and V by 5 bases; bases with no gene match: 5. The CDR3 spans 14 residues. Germline V gene data show CDR1 as MNHNY and CDR2 as SVGAGI (reference sequence). The CDR3 nucleotides read TGTGCCAGCAGTACCGGACAGGGCCACTATGGCTACACCTTC. Protein sequence: CASSTGQGHYGYTF.

This clonotype was seen many times. The V call is TRBV7-2, the J call TRBJ1-5; TRBD1 agrees at 7 bases. This CDR3 contains 14 residues. J lost 5 bases, V lost 3 bases, and 4 bases had no gene match. In germline, CDR1 is SGHTA, CDR2 FQGNSA. The CDR3 is CASSFPGTDQPQHF. The CDR3 DNA reads TGTGCCAGCAGCTTTCCCGGGACAGATCAGCCCCAGCATTTT.

This clonotype was seen a handful of times. The V and J genes are TRBV12-3 or TRBV12-4 and TRBJ2-7; 9 bases are shared with TRBD1. The CDR3 covers 14 residues. Trimming removed 6 bases from V and 6 bases from J; junction bases left unmatched: 9. DNA of the CDR3: TGTGCCAGCAGCGCCGGGACAGGGCTTGGCGAGCAGTACTTC. Translation gives CASSAGTGLGEQYF.

This rearrangement joins TRBV7-9 to TRBJ1-5; D unclear. Germline-derived CDR1 and CDR2 are SEHNR and FQNEAQ (reference sequence). Trimming pared 1 base from V and 6 bases from J, leaving 10 bases between. The CDR3 is 14 amino acids. The CDR3 nucleotides are TGTGCCAGCAGCTTAGGGGATTTCGTTCAGCCCCAGCATTTT. It encodes CASSLGDFVQPQHF. The complete variable domain, with remaining parts taken from reference TRBV7-9 and TRBJ1-5, reads DTGVSQNPRHKITKRGQNVTFRCDPISEHNRLYWYRQTLGQGPEFLTYFQNEAQLEKSRLLSDRFSAERPKGSFSTLEIQRTEQGDSAMYLCASSLGDFVQPQHFGDGTRLSIL.

This clonotype has a count of ten or more. This chain links TRBV20-1 with TRBJ1-2, with 8 bases matching TRBD1. The CDR3 is 13 amino acids. Germline CDR1 DFQATT, CDR2 SNEGSKA (reference sequence). V lost 5 bases and J lost 8; bases outside the gene matches: 10. The CDR3 region is CSAQGQAVGGYTF. The CDR3 nucleotides read TGCAGTGCTCAGGGACAGGCCGTCGGAGGCTACACCTTC.

Many counts were recorded for this clonotype. Because it lacks the conserved phenylalanine or tryptophan at the end, this CDR3 is likely a read error. This chain links TRBV18 with TRBJ1-1; D gene uncertain. The CDR3 covers 14 residues. V was cut by 1 base and J by 3 bases, with 9 bases left in between. Germline V gene sequence: CDR1 KGHSH, CDR2 LQKENI. The CDR3 here is CASSPQGYDTEAFL. For the CDR3, the DNA is TGTGCCAGCTCACCACAGGGATACGACACTGAAGCTTTCCTT.

This clonotype showed up many times. This chain uses TRBV28 with TRBJ1-5; possibly TRBD1 for D (5 bases). This CDR3 contains 12 residues. CDR1 and CDR2 (germline): MDHEN, SYDVKM. V was cut by 3 bases and J by 9 bases, with 9 bases left in between. For the CDR3, the DNA is TGTGCCAGCAGTTTCATCCAGGGGCCCCAGCATTTT. Amino acid sequence: CASSFIQGPQHF.

The rearrangement uses TRBV4-2 and TRBJ2-2; D remains ambiguous. Germline CDR1 and CDR2: LGHNA and YNFKEQ. The CDR3 runs 14 residues. V was trimmed by 0 bases and J by 6 bases, leaving 8 bases between them. CDR3 in amino acids: CASSQDEVAGELFF. The CDR3 nucleotides are TGTGCCAGCAGCCAAGATGAGGTGGCCGGGGAGCTGTTTTTT.

A single count supports this clonotype. A much larger clonotype is one base distant, so this may be a read error. The chain joins TRBV27 to TRBJ2-4, with D unresolved. Germline-derived CDR1 and CDR2 are MNHEY and SMNVEV (reference sequence). The CDR3 has 13 amino acids. Trimming took off 7 bases at V and 7 bases at J, with 14 bases between the two ends. The CDR3: CASTPRCGNIQYF. CDR3 DNA sequence: TGTGCCAGCACCCCTAGGTGTGGCAACATTCAGTACTTC.

This rearrangement joins TRBV7-9 to TRBJ2-1, with D perhaps TRBD1 (6 bases). Trimming left V 3 bases short and J 6 bases short, with 15 bases between. The CDR3 has 15 amino acids. Germline-derived CDR1 and CDR2 are SEHNR and FQNEAQ (reference sequence). The DNA for the CDR3 is TGTGCCAGCAGCTTGGCCAGGGGTTTGAGCAATGAGCAGTTCTTC. Protein product: CASSLARGLSNEQFF.

This clonotype appeared many times. CDR3 DNA: TGTGCCAGCTCCCCCAGACAGGGTGGGGTGGACACTGAAGCTTTCTTT. This encodes CASSPRQGGVDTEAFF. The gene calls are TRBV18 and TRBJ1-1, with 7 bases that match TRBD1. The ends lost 6 bases at V and 3 bases at J; junction bases unmatched: 13. In germline, CDR1 is KGHSH, CDR2 LQKENI. The CDR3 consists of 16 residues.

This clonotype has a count of ten or more. The CDR3 region is CASSFSTALSPQHF. CDR3 coding DNA: TGTGCCAGCAGTTTTTCGACAGCTTTAAGTCCCCAGCATTTT. This chain uses TRBV28 with TRBJ1-5; D is possibly TRBD1 (5 bases). This CDR3 region has 14 residues. Germline-derived CDR1 and CDR2 are MDHEN and SYDVKM. V shed 3 bases and J shed 10 bases, with 16 bases lying between them.

This clonotype was counted many times. The chain recombines TRBV27 with TRBJ1-1; no clear D. The CDR3 has 13 amino acids. The germline gives CDR1 MNHEY, CDR2 SMNVEV (reference sequence). The germline V and J ends were trimmed by 6 bases and 10 bases, with 18 bases remaining between them. The CDR3 DNA follows: TGTGCCAGCAGCATAGGGCTTACCCGAGCAGCTTTCTTT. This encodes CASSIGLTRAAFF.

This clonotype was seen more than once but under ten times. The chain links TRBV27 to TRBJ2-3, with D possibly being TRBD1 (6 bases). The CDR3 is 14 amino acids. Trimming removed 6 bases from V and 2 bases from J, with 12 bases in between. Germline values: CDR1 MNHEY, CDR2 SMNVEV (reference sequence). CDR3 sequence: CASSPQGATDTQYF. CDR3 coding DNA: TGTGCCAGCAGCCCACAGGGCGCCACAGATACGCAGTATTTT.

This clonotype has a count of ten or more. The chain is built from TRBV12-2 and TRBJ1-5; TRBD1 is taken as the D call from the table, unchecked against the DNA. TRBV12-2 constitutes a pseudogene. CDR3 length: 17 amino acids. The CDR3 DNA is TGTGCAAGTCGCTTAGCGCCGATAGAGGGGAGCAATCAGCCCCAGCATTTT. This encodes CASRLAPIEGSNQPQHF.